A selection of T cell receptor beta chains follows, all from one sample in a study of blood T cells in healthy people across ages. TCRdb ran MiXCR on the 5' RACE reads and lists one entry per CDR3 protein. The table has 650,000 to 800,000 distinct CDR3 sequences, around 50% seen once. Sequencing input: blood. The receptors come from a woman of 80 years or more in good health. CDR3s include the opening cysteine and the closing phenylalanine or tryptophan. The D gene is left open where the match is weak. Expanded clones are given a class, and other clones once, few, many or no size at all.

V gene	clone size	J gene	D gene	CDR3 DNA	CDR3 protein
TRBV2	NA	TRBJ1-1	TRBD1	TGTGCCAGCAGTGAACAGGGGGCGAACACTGAAGCTTTCTTT	CASSEQGANTEAFF
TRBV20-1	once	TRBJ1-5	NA	TGCAGTGCTAGACCGGGAAATCAGCCCCAGCATTTT	CSARPGNQPQHF
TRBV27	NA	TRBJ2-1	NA	TGTGCCAGCAGTTTATCGCGCACTCGGGGTGAGCAGTTCTTC	CASSLSRTRGEQFF
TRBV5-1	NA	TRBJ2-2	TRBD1	TGCGCCAGCAGCTTGTACAGGGGGGAGACCGGGGAGCTGTTTTTT	CASSLYRGETGELFF
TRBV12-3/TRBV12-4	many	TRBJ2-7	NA	TGTGCCAGCAGTTTCGGGCGGACCCCAGGATCTTGGTACGAGCAGTACTTC	CASSFGRTPGSWYEQYF
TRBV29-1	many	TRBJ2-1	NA	TGCAGCGTTATCGCGGGAAACTCCCCCAGGGAGCAGTTCTTC	CSVIAGNSPREQFF
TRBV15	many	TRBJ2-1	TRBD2	TGTGCCACCAGCAGAGAGTATAGCGGGGGGAGGAATGAGCAGTTCTTC	CATSREYSGGRNEQFF
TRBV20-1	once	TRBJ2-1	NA	TGCAGTGCTAGAGATCTTACGGGGAGCTCCTACAATGAGCAGTTCTTC	CSARDLTGSSYNEQFF
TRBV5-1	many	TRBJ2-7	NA	TGCGCCAGCAGCGGCACCACGGACTCGCTCCCCTACTCCTACGAGCAGTACTTC	CASSGTTDSLPYSYEQYF
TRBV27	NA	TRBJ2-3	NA	TGTGCCGGCAGTTTGGGGTCAAGCACAGATACGCAGTATTTT	CAGSLGSSTDTQYF
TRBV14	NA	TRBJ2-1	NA	TGTGCCAGCAGCCAAGACCACAGGGATGAGCAGTTCTTC	CASSQDHRDEQFF
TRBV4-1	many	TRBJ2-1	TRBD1	TGCGCCAGCAGCCAAGATCCCGGGACAGGCAATGAGCAGTTCTTC	CASSQDPGTGNEQFF
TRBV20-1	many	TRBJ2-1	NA	TGCAGTGCTAGGCCCCTGGCGGGCGCCCCAAATGAGCAGTTCTTC	CSARPLAGAPNEQFF
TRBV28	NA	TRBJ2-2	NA	TGTGCCAGCAGTCGTAGCCACGGGGAGCTGTTTTTT	CASSRSHGELFF
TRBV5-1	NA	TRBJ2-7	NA	TGCGCCAGCAGCTCTAACGGGATCCGGGAAGTTTCCTACGAGCAGTACTTC	CASSSNGIREVSYEQYF
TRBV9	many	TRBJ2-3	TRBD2	TGTGCCAGCAGCGTACGGGTTGGGGCTAGCGGAACCCCCACAGATACGCAGTATTTT	CASSVRVGASGTPTDTQYF
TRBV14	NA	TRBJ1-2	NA	TGTGCCAGCAGCCAATCGGGGCAGGAAAGGAGAGGCTACACCTTC	CASSQSGQERRGYTF
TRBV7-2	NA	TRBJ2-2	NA	TGTGCCAGCAGCTTAGCGGCAGGGGGGGAGCTGTTTTTT	CASSLAAGGELFF
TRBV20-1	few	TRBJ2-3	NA	TGCAGTGCTAGAGTTCCTAAGGCCGTCTTACGTTCAGATACGCAGTATTTT	CSARVPKAVLRSDTQYF
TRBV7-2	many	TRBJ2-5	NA	TGTGCCAGCAGCTTAGGCTTCAACCAAGAGACCCAGTACTTC	CASSLGFNQETQYF
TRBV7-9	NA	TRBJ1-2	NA	TGTGCCAGCAGCTTAGCTCAGAACGGCTACACCTTC	CASSLAQNGYTF
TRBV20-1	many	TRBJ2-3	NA	TGCAGTGCTAGACAAGAGTCCGATACGCAGTATTTT	CSARQESDTQYF
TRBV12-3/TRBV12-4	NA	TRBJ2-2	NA	TGTGCCAGCAGTCCGAGGGGGGGTAGGGACACCGGGGAGCTGTTTTTT	CASSPRGGRDTGELFF
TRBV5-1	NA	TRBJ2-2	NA	TGCGCCAGCAGCCTCGCGGAGGGTTTGGGCGGGGAGCTGTTTTTT	CASSLAEGLGGELFF
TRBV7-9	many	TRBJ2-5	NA	TGTGCCAGCAGCTTACGTAATGAGCAGTACTTC	CASSLRNEQYF
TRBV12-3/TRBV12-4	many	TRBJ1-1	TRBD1	TGTGCCAGCAGCCTACAGGGGGGCACTGAAGCTTTCTTT	CASSLQGGTEAFF
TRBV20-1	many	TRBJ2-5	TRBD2	TGCAGTGCTCGACTAGCGGGGACTATCCTCCAAGAGACCCAGTACTTC	CSARLAGTILQETQYF
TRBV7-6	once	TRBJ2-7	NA	TGTGCCAGCAGCCCTGCCCAGGGGATCAGCGAGCAGTACTTC	CASSPAQGISEQYF
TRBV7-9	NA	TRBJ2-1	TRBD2	TGTGCCAGCAGCGAACTAGCGGGAGCGGCTGAGCAGTTCTTC	CASSELAGAAEQFF
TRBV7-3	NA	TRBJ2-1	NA	TGTGCCAGCAGCTCGGGGGAGCGGCCCAATGAGCAGTTCTTC	CASSSGERPNEQFF
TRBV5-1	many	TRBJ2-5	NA	TGCGCCAGCAGCGTTAGCGGACAAGAGACCCAGTACTTC	CASSVSGQETQYF
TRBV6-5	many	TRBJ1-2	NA	TGTGCCAGCAGTTACAGGGGTGGCTACACCTTC	CASSYRGGYTF
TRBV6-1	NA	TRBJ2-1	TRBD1	TGTGCCAGCAGATCGTCCGGGACAGGGATTGGGGAGCAGTTCTTC	CASRSSGTGIGEQFF
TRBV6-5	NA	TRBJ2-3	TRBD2	TGTGCCAGCAGTTACTCCCGGCCTAGCGGGGCCTCAGTAGATACGCAGTATTTT	CASSYSRPSGASVDTQYF
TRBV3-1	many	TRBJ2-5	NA	TGTGCCAGCAGCCATGGAGCGGGTCAGTACTTC	CASSHGAGQYF
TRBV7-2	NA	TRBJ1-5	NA	TGTGCCAGCAGCTTAGTGCAGGGCCCCAATCGGCCCCAGCATTTT	CASSLVQGPNRPQHF
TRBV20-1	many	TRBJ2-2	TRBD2	TGCAGTGCTAGAACTAGCGGGGCATCGAACACCGGGGAGCTGTTTTTT	CSARTSGASNTGELFF
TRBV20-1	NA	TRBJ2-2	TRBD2	TGCAGTTTAGCGGGGGAAAACACCGGGGAGCTGTTTTTT	CSLAGENTGELFF
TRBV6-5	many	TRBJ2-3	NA	TGTGCCAGCAGCCTAGGAGGGTTTTTAGGAACAGATACGCAGTATTTT	CASSLGGFLGTDTQYF
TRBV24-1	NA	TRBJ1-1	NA	TGTGCCACCACAGGGACCACTGAAGCTTTCTTT	CATTGTTEAFF
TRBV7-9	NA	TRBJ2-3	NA	TGTGCCAGCAGCCGAGAGGATATGTATACGCAGTATTTT	CASSREDMYTQYF